This passage covers 2 T cell receptor beta chains from one sample sequenced in a study of blood T cell repertoires in COVID-19. Using immunoSEQ multiplex PCR, the repertoire was profiled, and TCRdb retains in-frame clones only, with some absent. The sample consists of under 200,000 clones, around 82% of them appearing once. The sequencing sample was made of peripheral blood. The receptors were gathered from a woman of 80 years or more with acute or convalescent COVID-19.

The chain employs TRBV2 and TRBJ1-2, with TRBD1 as a possible D gene (6 bases). CDR3 length: 17 amino acids. Germline loops: CDR1 SNHLY, CDR2 FYNNEI. Between the trimmed V and J ends, which lost 4 bases and 3 bases, there was a span of 21 bases. The CDR3 DNA reads TGTGCCAGCAGTGCCCAGGGGTTCCAGGGCCAGGACTATGGCTACACCTTC. As protein: CASSAQGFQGQDYGYTF.

This rearrangement joins TRBV19 to TRBJ1-5, with D perhaps TRBD1 (6 bases). Germline V gene sequence: CDR1 LNHDA, CDR2 SQIVND (reference sequence). V lost 4 bases, J lost 2 bases, and 12 bases lay in between. The CDR3 is made up of 15 amino acids. CDR3 coding DNA: TGTGCCAGTAGTAATGCGGGGGCCGGCAATCAGCCCCAGCATTTT. Translated: CASSNAGAGNQPQHF.